This T cell receptor beta chain was found in a study of beta chain features in type 1 diabetes. Expressed TCRB transcripts were sequenced after all isolated RNA was converted to cDNA. Libraries were prepared by immunoSEQ multiplex PCR; TCRdb keeps only in-frame clonotypes and omits some of them. This repertoire shows 53,000 or so clones, 55% to 75% found once; its top ten account for 0.29%. Sorted CD4+ subsets: naive, central memory, regulatory, stem cell-like memory (CD45RO/CCR7/CD25/CD127/CD95/CD27 panel). For this clone: No antigen is known for it.

The junction had 4 bases not matched to a gene; V was cut back by 2 bases and J by 0 bases. This CDR3 has 16 residues. Germline lookup yields CDR1 SGHAT and CDR2 FQNNGV. Overall study results and limits: Fewer insertions but more deletions were seen at VDJ junctions in type 1 diabetes patients. Type 1 diabetes patients showed a moderate but significant shortening of TCRB CDR3s in all four CD4+ subsets.

V is TRBV11-2 and J is TRBJ2-4; 7 bases match TRBD2. This receptor was identified in a woman aged 25 to 45 with type 1 diabetes. Sequencing input: stem cell memory CD4+ T cells from blood. The CDR3 sequence: CASSLWLAVAKNIQYF. The DNA of the CDR3 is TGTGCCAGCAGCTTATGGCTAGCGGTAGCCAAAAACATTCAGTACTTC.